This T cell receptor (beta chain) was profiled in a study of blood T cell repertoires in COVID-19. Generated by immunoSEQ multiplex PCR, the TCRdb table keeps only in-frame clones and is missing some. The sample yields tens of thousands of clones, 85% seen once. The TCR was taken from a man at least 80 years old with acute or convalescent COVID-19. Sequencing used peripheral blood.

The CDR3 reads CASTRTGRDIDSYNEQFF. The CDR3 nucleotides are TGTGCCAGCACCCGAACCGGCAGGGACATAGACTCCTACAATGAGCAGTTCTTC. The J gene is TRBJ2-1, the V gene TRBV28, with D possibly being TRBD1 (6 bases). V lost 7 bases and J lost 0, with 22 bases in between. The CDR3 has 18 residues. Germline lookup yields CDR1 MDHEN and CDR2 SYDVKM.